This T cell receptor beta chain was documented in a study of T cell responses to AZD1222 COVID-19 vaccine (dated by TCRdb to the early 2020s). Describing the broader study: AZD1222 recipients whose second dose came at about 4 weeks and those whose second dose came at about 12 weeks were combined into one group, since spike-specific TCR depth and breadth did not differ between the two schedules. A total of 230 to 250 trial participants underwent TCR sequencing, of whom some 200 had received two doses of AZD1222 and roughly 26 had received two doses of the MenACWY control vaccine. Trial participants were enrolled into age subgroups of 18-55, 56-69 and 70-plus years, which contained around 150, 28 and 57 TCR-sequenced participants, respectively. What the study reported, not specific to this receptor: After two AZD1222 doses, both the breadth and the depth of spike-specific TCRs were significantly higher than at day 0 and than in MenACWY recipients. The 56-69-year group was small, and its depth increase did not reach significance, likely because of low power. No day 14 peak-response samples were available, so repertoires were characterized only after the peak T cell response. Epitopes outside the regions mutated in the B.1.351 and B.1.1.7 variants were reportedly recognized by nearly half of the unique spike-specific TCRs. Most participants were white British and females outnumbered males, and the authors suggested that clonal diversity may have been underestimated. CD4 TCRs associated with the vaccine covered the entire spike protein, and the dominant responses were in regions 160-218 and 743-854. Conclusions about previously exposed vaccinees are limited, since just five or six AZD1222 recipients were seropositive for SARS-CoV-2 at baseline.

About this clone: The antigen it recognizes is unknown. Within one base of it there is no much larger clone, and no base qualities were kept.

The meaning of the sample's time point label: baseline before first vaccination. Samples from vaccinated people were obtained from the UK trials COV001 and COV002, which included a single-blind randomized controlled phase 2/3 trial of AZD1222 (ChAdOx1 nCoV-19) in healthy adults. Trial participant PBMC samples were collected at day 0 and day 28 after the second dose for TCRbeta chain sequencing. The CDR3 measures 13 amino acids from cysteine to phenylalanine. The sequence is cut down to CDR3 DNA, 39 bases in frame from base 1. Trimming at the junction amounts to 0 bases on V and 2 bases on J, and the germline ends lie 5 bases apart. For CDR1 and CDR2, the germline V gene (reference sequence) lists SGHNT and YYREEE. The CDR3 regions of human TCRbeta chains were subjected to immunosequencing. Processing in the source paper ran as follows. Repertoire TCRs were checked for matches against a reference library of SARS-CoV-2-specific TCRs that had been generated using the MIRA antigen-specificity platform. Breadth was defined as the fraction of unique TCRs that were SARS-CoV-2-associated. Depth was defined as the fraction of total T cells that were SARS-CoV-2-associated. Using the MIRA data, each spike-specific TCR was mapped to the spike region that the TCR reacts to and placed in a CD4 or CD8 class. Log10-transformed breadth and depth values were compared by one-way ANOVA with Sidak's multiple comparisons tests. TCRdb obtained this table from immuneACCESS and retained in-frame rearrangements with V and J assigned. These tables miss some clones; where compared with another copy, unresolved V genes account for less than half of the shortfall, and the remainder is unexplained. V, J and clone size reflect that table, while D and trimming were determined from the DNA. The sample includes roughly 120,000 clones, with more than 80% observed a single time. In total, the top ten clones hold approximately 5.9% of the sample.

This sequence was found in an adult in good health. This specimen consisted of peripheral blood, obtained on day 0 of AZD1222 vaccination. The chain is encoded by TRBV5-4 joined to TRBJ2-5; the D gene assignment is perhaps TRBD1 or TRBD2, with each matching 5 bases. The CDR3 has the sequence CASSLGGQETQYF. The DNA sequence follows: TGTGCCAGCAGCTTGGGGGGGCAAGAGACCCAGTACTTC.